What follows are 23 T cell receptor beta chains derived from one specimen sequenced in a study of T cell clonality in common variable immunodeficiency. Profiled with immunoSEQ multiplex PCR; TCRdb holds only in-frame clones, not every one. The counts give around 45,000 clones, none of them seen only once; about 10% is held by the top ten. Sequenced input: peripheral blood mononuclear cells. The receptors were sampled from a person aged 18 to 75 in good health.

This clone has ten or more counts. The DNA ends 3 residues before the CDR3 does, and the rest of the CDR3 is filled in from the germline J gene. The chain has TRBV5-1 and TRBJ1-1, with a weak D call TRBD1 (5 bases). Per germline, CDR1 SGHRS and CDR2 YFSETQ. CDR3 length equals 15 residues. V lost 2 bases to trimming and J lost 5 bases, with 16 bases between them. CDR3 DNA, as far as it was read: TGCGCCAGCAGCTTAAATTACCCAGGACAAACTGAA. This gives the protein CASSLNYPGQTE. In full, the CDR3 reads CASSLNYPGQTEAFF. Drawing the rest from reference TRBV5-1 and TRBJ1-1, the complete variable domain is KAGVTQTPRYLIKTRGQQVTLSCSPISGHRSVSWYQQTPGQGLQFLFEYFSETQRNKGNFPGRFSGRQFSNSRSEMNVSTLELGDSALYLCASSLNYPGQTEAFFGQGTRLTVV.

With regard to this clone: The observed sequence ends 3 residues before the CDR3 terminus, with the missing tail filled in from the germline J gene. J is TRBJ1-2 and V is TRBV20-1; D might be TRBD1 (5 bases). The CDR3 runs to 11 residues. Germline CDR1 is DFQATT and CDR2 is SNEGSKA (reference sequence). With 5 bases removed from V and 4 bases from J, the gap between germline ends came to 8 bases. The CDR3 bases that were read are TGCAGTGCTCACGACAGCTATGGC. Its protein product is CSAHDSYG. In full, the CDR3 is CSAHDSYGYTF.

This clone was found a few times. With a much larger clone just one base away, this may be a read error. The read ends 3 residues early relative to the CDR3; the germline J gene fills the gap. Additional DNA sequences in this sample encode the identical CDR3. V gene TRBV5-5 combines with J gene TRBJ1-3; tentatively, D is TRBD1 (5 bases). Germline assignment: CDR1 SGHKS and CDR2 YYEKEE (reference sequence). This CDR3 has 15 amino acids. CDR3 bases read: TGTGCCAGCAGCCGGGGCGGGGGGGATGGAAACACA. The encoded protein is CASSRGGGDGNT. The entire CDR3 protein is CASSRGGGDGNTIYF.

This clone has at least ten counts. The read ends 3 residues shy of where the CDR3 ends; the end is completed using the germline J gene. This chain uses TRBV20-1 with TRBJ2-1; a possible D gene is TRBD1 (6 bases). The germline V gene has CDR1 DFQATT and CDR2 SNEGSKA (reference sequence). The length of the CDR3 is 12 residues. Trimming took off 3 bases at V and 9 bases at J, with 12 bases between the two ends. CDR3 amino acids: CSARGPRGEQFF. CDR3 DNA, as far as it was read: TGCAGTGCTAGGGGGCCCAGGGGTGAG.

This clone showed up many times. The read terminates 3 residues before the CDR3 end, so the remaining end is supplied by the germline J gene. The J gene is TRBJ2-1, the V gene TRBV20-1; TRBD2 matches 7 bases. The CDR3 spans 14 residues. Germline CDR1 is DFQATT and CDR2 is SNEGSKA (reference sequence). Trimming cost V 3 bases and J 5 bases; bases outside gene matches: 7. This CDR3 reads CSARGVAGNNEQFF. Incomplete CDR3 DNA: TGCAGTGCTAGGGGTGTAGCGGGTAACAATGAG.

This clone appeared many times. The read ends 3 residues early relative to the CDR3; the germline J gene fills the gap. The chain uses TRBV2 and TRBJ2-3, with D possibly TRBD1 on 6 matching bases. This CDR3 has 15 amino acids. With 4 bases removed from V and 1 base from J, the gap between germline ends came to 12 bases. Germline lookup yields CDR1 SNHLY and CDR2 FYNNEI. CDR3 amino acids: CASSGDTRGTDTQYF. The DNA read from the CDR3 is TGTGCCAGCAGTGGGGACACCCGAGGCACAGATACG.

This clone was detected ten times or more. The read is 3 residues too short to cover the CDR3 end, so that end is filled in from the germline J gene. This chain uses TRBV19 with TRBJ2-3, with D hard to call. The V end was cut by 6 bases, the J end by 7 bases, with 8 bases between. Germline values: CDR1 LNHDA, CDR2 SQIVND (reference sequence). The CDR3 is 11 amino acids. The CDR3 DNA, read in part, is TGTGCCAGTAGCCTAGAGTATACG. Its protein product is CASSLEYT. The full CDR3 is CASSLEYTQYF.

As regards this clone: Sequencing ends 3 residues short of the CDR3 end; the germline J gene provides the rest. The chain combines TRBV25-1 with TRBJ1-1, with D possibly matching TRBD1 (5 bases). Trimming pared 0 bases from V and 0 bases from J, leaving 8 bases between. This CDR3 comprises 15 residues. CDR1 is MGHDK and CDR2 is SYGVNS in the germline V gene. The CDR3 protein is CASSEYGGLNTEAFF. CDR3 DNA (partial): TGTGCCAGCAGTGAATACGGGGGGTTGAACACTGAA.

This clone has a count of ten or more. Sequencing ends 3 residues short of the CDR3 end; the germline J gene provides the rest. The V call is TRBV20-1, the J call TRBJ1-1; D is possibly TRBD1 (5 bases). The length of the CDR3 is 12 residues. Looked up from germline, CDR1 is DFQATT and CDR2 is SNEGSKA (reference sequence). Between the trimmed V and J ends, which lost 7 bases and 5 bases, there was a span of 14 bases. The sequenced part of the CDR3 DNA is TGCAGTGGACAGTCAGGGAGGACTGAA. Translated: CSGQSGRTE. The CDR3 as a whole reads CSGQSGRTEAFF.

This clone was observed at least ten times. The CDR3 is cut off 3 residues early in the read; its end comes from the germline J gene. The rearrangement joins TRBV2 to TRBJ2-5; 10 positions match TRBD1. Germline V gene lookup returns CDR1 SNHLY and CDR2 FYNNEI. V lost 8 bases and J lost 3; bases outside the gene matches: 15. The CDR3 loop spans 17 amino acids. The chain's CDR3 is CASEGTGVLLIEETQYF. The CDR3 DNA, read in part, is TGTGCCAGCGAAGGGACAGGGGTCCTTCTAATCGAAGAGACC.

This clone was picked up many times. The read stops 3 residues short of the end of the CDR3; the missing end is completed from the germline J gene. The chain employs TRBV28 and TRBJ2-7; possible D gene TRBD2, 7 bases. The CDR3 loop spans 15 amino acids. Trimming took 8 bases from V and 2 from J, leaving 19 bases between them. The germline V gene encodes CDR1 MDHEN and CDR2 SYDVKM. CDR3 sequence reads: CASLRGGTVTYEQYF. The DNA read from the CDR3 is TGTGCCAGCCTAAGGGGGGGAACCGTCACCTACGAG.

This clone was observed a handful of times. The missing CDR3 end, 3 residues past where the read stops, is filled in from the germline J gene. The gene calls are TRBV7-6 and TRBJ1-6; 7 bases are shared with TRBD1. The germline V gene encodes CDR1 SGHVS and CDR2 FNYEAQ. J lost 10 bases, V lost 1 base, and 13 bases had no gene match. The CDR3 loop spans 17 amino acids. CDR3 sequence: CASSLVQGQGERSPLHF. CDR3 DNA (partial): TGTGCCAGCAGCTTAGTACAGGGGCAGGGGGAGAGGTCACCC.

This clone was seen repeatedly, ten times or more. The read finishes 3 residues shy of the CDR3 end, and the germline J gene is used to complete it. The chain links TRBV4-2 to TRBJ2-5; 11 positions agree with TRBD2. V lost 0 bases to trimming and J lost 5 bases; unmatched junction nucleotides: 11. This CDR3 has 18 amino acids. Per germline, CDR1 LGHNA and CDR2 YNFKEQ. The sequenced CDR3 bases are TGTGCCAGCAGCCAAGATACCCTAGCGGGGGGCCGGCGGGAGACC. This translates into CASSQDTLAGGRRET. The CDR3 reads in full as CASSQDTLAGGRRETQYF.

In this sample, this clone turned up many times. The read stops 3 residues short of the end of the CDR3; the missing end is completed from the germline J gene. The chain links TRBV7-9 to TRBJ1-6; weak D call: TRBD1 (5 bases). V lost 7 bases, J lost 10 bases, and 17 bases lay in between. CDR1 is SEHNR and CDR2 is FQNEAQ in the germline V gene (reference sequence). CDR3 size: 14 residues. The CDR3 DNA, read in part, is TGTGCCAGCACTGTGGGGGGAACTGGGTCACCC. This codes for CASTVGGTGSP. The entire CDR3 reads CASTVGGTGSPLHF. Drawing the rest from reference TRBV7-9 and TRBJ1-6, the complete variable domain is DTGVSQNPRHKITKRGQNVTFRCDPISEHNRLYWYRQTLGQGPEFLTYFQNEAQLEKSRLLSDRFSAERPKGSFSTLEIQRTEQGDSAMYLCASTVGGTGSPLHFGNGTRLTVT.

This clone was recorded at least ten times. Coverage ceases 3 residues before the CDR3 finishes, and the germline J gene fills in the end. V and J are TRBV20-1 and TRBJ1-5; D is perhaps TRBD1 (5 bases). The CDR3 contains 16 residues. Trimming took 6 bases from V and 7 from J, leaving 25 bases between them. The germline V gene encodes CDR1 DFQATT and CDR2 SNEGSKA (reference sequence). CDR3 bases read: TGCAGTGCGTTGATCTTCGGCAGGGATCAAGACCAGCCC. Translation: CSALIFGRDQDQP. Given in full, the CDR3 is CSALIFGRDQDQPQHF.

This clone was recorded many times. Read sequence stops 3 residues before the CDR3 end, and the germline J gene provides the missing end. The chain has TRBV2 and TRBJ2-1, with 7 bases fitting TRBD2. The V segment lost 5 bases and the J segment 0 bases; nucleotides outside the gene matches: 4. The CDR3 is 15 residues long. The germline V gene has CDR1 SNHLY and CDR2 FYNNEI. The DNA read from the CDR3 is TGTGCCAGCAGTCCATTAGCGGGCTCCTACAATGAG. Its protein product is CASSPLAGSYNE. In full, the CDR3 reads CASSPLAGSYNEQFF.

This clone showed up many times. The read comes to an end 3 residues before the CDR3 does, leaving the germline J gene to fill in the end. The V call is TRBV2, the J call TRBJ2-5, with D unclear. The V gene's germline CDR1 is SNHLY and CDR2 FYNNEI. This CDR3 comprises 12 residues. The V and J ends lost 4 bases and 5 bases respectively, with 8 bases between them. Partial CDR3 DNA: TGTGCCAGCAGTGTTAGTCTTGAGACC. Its translation: CASSVSLET. The whole CDR3 is CASSVSLETQYF.

This clone showed up many times. With the read ending 3 residues before the CDR3 end, the germline J gene is used to fill in that end. The rearrangement uses TRBV5-1 and TRBJ1-2, with 7 bases that match TRBD1. V was pared by 0 bases and J by 2 bases, with 10 bases of the junction left unmatched. The CDR3 consists of 17 residues. The germline gives CDR1 SGHRS, CDR2 YFSETQ. The CDR3 region is CASSLGALTGLNYGYTF. The CDR3 bases that were read are TGCGCCAGCAGCTTGGGGGCCCTGACAGGGCTAAACTATGGC. The full variable domain, in which reference TRBV5-1 and TRBJ1-2 provide the parts outside the CDR3, is KAGVTQTPRYLIKTRGQQVTLSCSPISGHRSVSWYQQTPGQGLQFLFEYFSETQRNKGNFPGRFSGRQFSNSRSEMNVSTLELGDSALYLCASSLGALTGLNYGYTFGSGTRLTVV.

This clone was seen many times. The observed sequence ends 3 residues before the CDR3 terminus, with the missing tail filled in from the germline J gene. The chain recombines TRBV4-1 with TRBJ1-1, with D possibly matching TRBD1 (5 bases). This CDR3 is built from 18 residues. V lost 4 bases, J lost 4 bases, and 25 bases lay in between. In germline, CDR1 is MGHRA, CDR2 YSYEKL. This CDR3 reads CASSPPGKKPSGGTEAFF. CDR3 DNA (partial): TGCGCCAGCAGCCCACCTGGGAAAAAGCCCTCGGGGGGCACTGAA.

This clone was recorded at least ten times. CDR3 residues: CASSLYRQSQSPLHF. CDR3 bases read: TGTGCCAGCAGTTTATATCGCCAATCCCAGTCACCC. The V call is TRBV28, the J call TRBJ1-6; D gene uncertain. The read ends 3 residues before the CDR3 terminus; that terminus is restored from the germline J gene. This CDR3 is 15 amino acids long. The germline CDR1 and CDR2 sequences are MDHEN and SYDVKM. The germline V and J ends were trimmed by 1 base and 10 bases, with 14 bases remaining between them.

This clone was picked up many times. Read sequence stops 3 residues before the CDR3 end, and the germline J gene provides the missing end. The chain has TRBV7-9 and TRBJ1-3, with 10 bases matching TRBD1. After removal of 5 bases from V and 4 bases from J, the junction contained 5 bases not matched to a gene. The CDR3 runs to 15 residues. From germline, CDR1 is SEHNR and CDR2 FQNEAQ (reference sequence). CDR3 loop: CASSPPTGGGNTIYF. The part of the CDR3 DNA that was read is TGTGCCAGCAGCCCACCGACAGGGGGCGGAAACACC.

In its sample, this clone was seen many times. The read stops 3 residues short of the end of the CDR3; the missing end is completed from the germline J gene. The chain joins TRBV7-3 to TRBJ2-7; TRBD1 agrees at 9 bases. The germline V gene encodes CDR1 SGHTA and CDR2 FQGTGA. The CDR3 spans 15 residues. With 4 bases clipped from V and 3 bases from J, the junction kept 7 bases outside the gene matches. CDR3: CASSSFDRGDYEQYF. The part of the CDR3 DNA that was read is TGTGCCAGCAGCTCCTTTGACAGGGGGGACTACGAG.

At least ten counts were recorded for this clone. The read gets to within 3 residues of the CDR3 end, and the germline J gene fills in the rest. The genes are TRBV14 and TRBJ2-7; D is uncertain. The CDR3 has 11 residues. V lost 4 bases, J lost 3 bases, and 4 bases lay in between. Germline CDR1 reads SGHDN; CDR2 reads FVKESK. The sequenced CDR3 bases are TGTGCCAGCAGCCTTCACTACGAG. Translating gives CASSLHYE. The entire CDR3 reads CASSLHYEQYF. Full variable domain (missing parts from reference TRBV14 and TRBJ2-7): EAGVTQFPSHSVIEKGQTVTLRCDPISGHDNLYWYRRVMGKEIKFLLHFVKESKQDESGMPNNRFLAERTGGTYSTLKVQPAELEDSGVYFCASSLHYEQYFGPGTRLTVT.